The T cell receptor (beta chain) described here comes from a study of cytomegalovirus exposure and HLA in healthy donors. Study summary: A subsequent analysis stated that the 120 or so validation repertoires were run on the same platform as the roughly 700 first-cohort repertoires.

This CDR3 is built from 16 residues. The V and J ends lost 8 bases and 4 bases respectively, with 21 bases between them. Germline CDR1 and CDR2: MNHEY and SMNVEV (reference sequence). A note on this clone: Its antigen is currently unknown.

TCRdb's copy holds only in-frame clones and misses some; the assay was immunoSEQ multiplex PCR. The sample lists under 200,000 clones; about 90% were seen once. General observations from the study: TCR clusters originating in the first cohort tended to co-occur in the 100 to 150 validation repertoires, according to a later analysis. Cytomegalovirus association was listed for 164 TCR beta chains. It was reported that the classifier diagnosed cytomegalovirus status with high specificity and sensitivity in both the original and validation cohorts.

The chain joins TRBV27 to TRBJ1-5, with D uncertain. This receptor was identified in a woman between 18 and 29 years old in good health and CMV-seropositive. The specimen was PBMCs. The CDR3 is CASGSGTPRRNQPQHF. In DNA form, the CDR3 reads TGTGCCAGCGGGTCGGGCACTCCCCGGAGGAATCAGCCCCAGCATTTT.